These 18 T cell receptor beta chains came from one sample sequenced in a study of blood T cell repertoires in COVID-19. Profiling relied on immunoSEQ multiplex PCR, and the TCRdb table lists in-frame clones only, not all of them. The sample shows around 140,000 clones, nearly 80% of them seen only once. Specimen: PBMCs or T cells enriched from blood (not recorded which). These TCRs come from a woman aged 45 to 65 who had recovered from COVID-19.

The chain joins TRBV9 to TRBJ1-1; D is unclear. V was pared by 1 base and J by 3 bases, with 7 bases between. CDR1 and CDR2 from the germline V gene are SGDLS and YYNGEE. The CDR3 is 13 amino acids. The CDR3 here is CASSVTSDTEAFF. The CDR3 bases are TGTGCCAGCAGCGTAACATCAGACACTGAAGCTTTCTTT.

The V and J genes are TRBV28 and TRBJ1-5; the D gene is possibly TRBD1 (5 bases). V lost 6 bases and J 1 base, leaving 10 bases between the germline ends. The CDR3 contains 14 residues. Germline CDR1 reads MDHEN; CDR2 reads SYDVKM. CDR3 in DNA: TGTGCCAGCAGGGGGCCCGGAAGCAATCAGCCCCAGCATTTT. Protein sequence: CASRGPGSNQPQHF.

The rearrangement links TRBV5-4 to TRBJ2-1, with 8 bases aligning to TRBD2. The CDR3 has 16 amino acids. Germline CDR1 SGHNT, CDR2 YYREEE (reference sequence). Unmatched junction bases numbered 11, after V lost 4 bases and J lost 5 bases. The DNA of the CDR3 is TGTGCCAGCAGCCGCGGGGGGCTAGGGGGACACAATGAGCAGTTCTTC. Translated: CASSRGGLGGHNEQFF. The complete variable domain, with remaining parts taken from reference TRBV5-4 and TRBJ2-1, reads ETGVTQSPTHLIKTRGQQVTLRCSSQSGHNTVSWYQQALGQGPQFIFQYYREEENGRGNFPPRFSGLQFPNYSSELNVNALELDDSALYLCASSRGGLGGHNEQFFGPGTRLTVL.

The genes are TRBV6-5 and TRBJ1-5, with 11 bases matching TRBD1. Germline values: CDR1 MNHEY, CDR2 SVGAGI. CDR3 length: 15 residues. The V gene end was trimmed by 3 bases and the J gene end by 6 bases; junction bases not matched to a gene: 4. The CDR3 region is CASSYSGTGGQPQHF. CDR3 sequence (DNA): TGTGCCAGCAGTTATTCCGGGACAGGGGGTCAGCCCCAGCATTTT.

This chain connects TRBV5-5 to TRBJ1-1; TRBD1 matches 8 bases. The germline V gene encodes CDR1 SGHKS and CDR2 YYEKEE (reference sequence). CDR3 size: 15 residues. Trimming removed 4 bases from V and 2 bases from J; junction bases left unmatched: 7. CDR3 DNA: TGTGCCAGCAGCAACCTGGGACAGGCAAACACTGAAGCTTTCTTT. Translating it yields CASSNLGQANTEAFF. The full variable domain, with the rest looked up from reference TRBV5-5 and TRBJ1-1, is DAGVTQSPTHLIKTRGQQVTLRCSPISGHKSVSWYQQVLGQGPQFIFQYYEKEERGRGNFPDRFSARQFPNYSSELNVNALLLGDSALYLCASSNLGQANTEAFFGQGTRLTVV.

The V gene is TRBV29-1, the J gene TRBJ2-7; 12 bases line up with TRBD1. J was trimmed by 5 bases and V by 7 bases; bases with no gene match: 6. Germline CDR1 reads SQVTM; CDR2 reads ANQGSEA. The CDR3 has 13 amino acids. CDR3: CSASGQGAHEQYF. The DNA of the CDR3 is TGCAGCGCGTCGGGACAGGGGGCCCACGAGCAGTACTTC.

This chain links TRBV3-1 (or the pseudogene TRBV3-2) with TRBJ2-5; TRBD1 is a possible D gene (6 bases). Per the germline V gene, CDR1 is LGHDT and CDR2 is YNNKEL (reference sequence). Trimming took off 3 bases at V and 5 bases at J, with 16 bases between the two ends. This CDR3 spans 15 amino acids. This CDR3 reads CASSHGDNRPETQYF. CDR3 DNA: TGTGCCAGCAGCCATGGGGACAACCGCCCCGAGACCCAGTACTTC.

The chain joins TRBV30 to TRBJ1-2; the match to TRBD1 covers 7 bases. The germline V gene has CDR1 GTSNPN and CDR2 SVGIG (reference sequence). The CDR3 extends over 13 amino acids. J was trimmed by 6 bases and V by 0 bases; bases with no gene match: 4. The CDR3 region is CAWSVYRGHGYTF. As DNA, the CDR3 is TGTGCCTGGAGTGTTTACAGGGGACATGGCTACACCTTC.

This clone was observed once. The chain links TRBV28 to TRBJ2-7; 9 bases are a match to TRBD2. Germline-derived CDR1 and CDR2 are MDHEN and SYDVKM. V lost 3 bases to trimming and J lost 3 bases; unmatched junction nucleotides: 6. This CDR3 contains 15 residues. The CDR3: CASSFQRLADYEQYF. CDR3 nucleotide sequence: TGTGCCAGCAGTTTCCAAAGACTAGCGGACTACGAGCAGTACTTC.

This sequence joins TRBV2 and TRBJ2-3, with D maybe TRBD2 (5 bases). Germline CDR1 and CDR2: SNHLY and FYNNEI. V was shortened by 7 bases and J by 0 bases, with 11 bases between the two germline ends. This CDR3 has 14 residues. The CDR3 DNA reads as TGTGCCAGCATTTGGTCGGGGAGCACAGATACGCAGTATTTT. It translates to CASIWSGSTDTQYF.

The rearrangement links TRBV6-5 to TRBJ2-7; TRBD2 agrees at 8 bases. This CDR3 has 15 amino acids. Germline assignment: CDR1 MNHEY and CDR2 SVGAGI. With V trimmed by 8 bases and J by 5 bases, 14 bases remained unmatched. The chain's CDR3 is CASSREGGAPHEQYF. The CDR3 DNA is TGTGCCAGCTCCCGGGAGGGGGGGGCCCCTCACGAGCAGTACTTC.

The chain carries TRBV19 and TRBJ1-1, with a possible D match to TRBD1 (5 bases). CDR3 size: 14 residues. From germline, CDR1 is LNHDA and CDR2 SQIVND (reference sequence). Trimming took off 5 bases at V and 5 bases at J, with 15 bases between the two ends. The CDR3 DNA sequence: TGTGCCAGTAGTCCCCAGGGAAGTGGGACTGAAGCTTTCTTT. Its translation is CASSPQGSGTEAFF. The full variable domain, rest sourced from reference TRBV19 and TRBJ1-1, is DGGITQSPKYLFRKEGQNVTLSCEQNLNHDAMYWYRQDPGQGLRLIYYSQIVNDFQKGDIAEGYSVSREKKESFPLTVTSAQKNPTAFYLCASSPQGSGTEAFFGQGTRLTVV.

The CDR3 DNA sequence: TGTGCCAGTAGTATAGGCCTAGCGGGGTACTACGAGCAGTACTTC. This codes for CASSIGLAGYYEQYF. This chain links TRBV19 with TRBJ2-7; 9 bases line up with TRBD2. This CDR3 contains 15 residues. Germline V gives CDR1 LNHDA, CDR2 SQIVND (reference sequence). With 1 base clipped from V and 3 bases from J, the junction kept 4 bases outside the gene matches.

The CDR3 region is CASSFRDRREIEQFF. In DNA form, the CDR3 reads TGTGCCAGCAGTTTCCGGGACAGACGCGAGATCGAGCAGTTCTTC. This chain joins TRBV6-5 and TRBJ2-1, with 7 bases matching TRBD1. The germline CDR1 and CDR2 sequences are MNHEY and SVGAGI. The length of the CDR3 is 15 residues. The J segment lost 10 bases and the V segment lost 4 bases, leaving 13 bases of the junction unmatched.

CDR3 in DNA: TGCAGCGTTGGCATGGGGTCAGGGTTATTGGACACTGAAGCTTTCTTT. Translating it yields CSVGMGSGLLDTEAFF. The genes are TRBV29-1 and TRBJ1-1, with D possibly TRBD1 on 5 matching bases. The CDR3 totals 16 residues. CDR1 and CDR2 (germline): SQVTM, ANQGSEA. Between the trimmed V and J ends, which lost 4 bases and 3 bases, there was a span of 21 bases.

This chain uses TRBV28 with TRBJ2-5; 8 bases fit TRBD1. Germline V lookup: CDR1 MDHEN, CDR2 SYDVKM. V was pared by 5 bases and J by 9 bases, with 8 bases of the junction left unmatched. This CDR3 is 13 amino acids long. The CDR3 region is CASSPQGADSQYF. In DNA, the CDR3 is TGTGCCAGCAGTCCGCAGGGGGCGGATTCCCAGTACTTC.

This chain links TRBV7-3 with TRBJ2-1; TRBD2 agrees at 8 bases. Trimming cost V 5 bases and J 8 bases; bases outside gene matches: 8. The CDR3 sequence is 14 residues long. Germline V gives CDR1 SGHTA, CDR2 FQGTGA. This CDR3 is CASSQGLVGHEQFF. CDR3 nucleotides: TGTGCCAGCAGCCAGGGACTAGTTGGCCATGAGCAGTTCTTC.

The V call is TRBV5-1, the J call TRBJ1-4; D uncertain. Germline V gene sequence: CDR1 SGHRS, CDR2 YFSETQ. With 4 bases removed from V and 0 bases from J, the gap between germline ends came to 10 bases. The length of the CDR3 is 15 residues. The CDR3 DNA reads as TGCGCCAGCAGCGAGGGAGGCGCAACTAATGAAAAACTGTTTTTT. Its translation is CASSEGGATNEKLFF.